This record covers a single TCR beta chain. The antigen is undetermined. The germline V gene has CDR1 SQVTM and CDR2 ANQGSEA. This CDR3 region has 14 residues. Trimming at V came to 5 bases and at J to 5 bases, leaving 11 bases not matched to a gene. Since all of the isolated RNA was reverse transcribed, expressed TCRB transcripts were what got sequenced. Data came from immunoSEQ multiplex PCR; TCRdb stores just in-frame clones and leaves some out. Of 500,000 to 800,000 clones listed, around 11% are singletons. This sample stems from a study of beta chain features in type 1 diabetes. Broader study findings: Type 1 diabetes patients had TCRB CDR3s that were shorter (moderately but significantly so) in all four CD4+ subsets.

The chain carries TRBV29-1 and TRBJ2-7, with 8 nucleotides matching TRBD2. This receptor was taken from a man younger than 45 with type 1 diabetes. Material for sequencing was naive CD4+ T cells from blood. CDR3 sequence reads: CSVRERGFPHEQYF. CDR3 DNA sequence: TGCAGCGTTCGTGAGCGGGGGTTCCCTCACGAGCAGTACTTC.